Each of the 25 T cell receptor beta chains below was sequenced from the same sample in a study of T cells after yellow fever vaccination. Each CDR3 protein is one row after TCRdb ran MiXCR on the 5' RACE reads. The sample contains 500,000 to 650,000 distinct CDR3 sequences, about a sixth of which appear only once. Material: PBMCs, obtained 4 to 6 days after the first yellow fever vaccination. Source of these receptors: a man younger than 35 who received the YFV17D yellow fever vaccine.

The rearrangement uses TRBV7-2 and TRBJ2-5; 8 bases fit TRBD1. With 4 bases clipped from V and 4 bases from J, the junction kept 8 bases outside the gene matches. Per the germline V gene, CDR1 is SGHTA and CDR2 is FQGNSA. The CDR3 is 15 amino acids. The CDR3 DNA reads TGTGCCAGCAGCTCAGGACAGGGAAGGGGAGAGACCCAGTACTTC. Protein product: CASSSGQGRGETQYF.

The rearrangement uses TRBV12-3 or TRBV12-4 and TRBJ2-1; 14 bases are shared with TRBD2. Trimming removed 5 bases from V and 9 bases from J; junction bases left unmatched: 6. The CDR3 length is 15 residues. The CDR3 nucleotides read TGTGCCAGCAGTCCGCGGACTAGCGGGGGGTCTGAGCAGTTCTTC. Translation gives CASSPRTSGGSEQFF.

The genes are TRBV20-1 and TRBJ2-6; 8 nucleotides agree with TRBD1. The CDR3 extends over 16 amino acids. V gave up 0 bases and J gave up 2 bases; unmatched junction bases: 3. Looked up from germline, CDR1 is DFQATT and CDR2 is SNEGSKA (reference sequence). The CDR3 coding sequence is TGCAGTGCTAGAGATGCCAGGGGGCCTGGGGCCAACGTCCTGACTTTC. It encodes CSARDARGPGANVLTF.

This chain joins TRBV6-1 and TRBJ2-1; possible D gene TRBD1, 6 bases. V was cut by 5 bases and J by 0 bases, with 11 bases left in between. Germline assignment: CDR1 MNHNS and CDR2 SASEGT. This CDR3 is 15 amino acids long. The CDR3 region is CASSPGESSYNEQFF. The CDR3 nucleotides are TGTGCCAGCAGTCCAGGGGAGAGCTCCTACAATGAGCAGTTCTTC.

The chain employs TRBV5-1 and TRBJ2-5; a weak D match, TRBD2 (6 bases). The CDR3 is 15 amino acids. Germline lookup yields CDR1 SGHRS and CDR2 YFSETQ. V was pared by 6 bases and J by 5 bases, with 20 bases between. CDR3 nucleotide sequence: TGCGCCAGCACCAACCTGGGGGGACGAGGGGAGACCCAGTACTTC. Translated, it gives CASTNLGGRGETQYF. Looking up the rest from reference TRBV5-1 and TRBJ2-5 gives the full variable domain: KAGVTQTPRYLIKTRGQQVTLSCSPISGHRSVSWYQQTPGQGLQFLFEYFSETQRNKGNFPGRFSGRQFSNSRSEMNVSTLELGDSALYLCASTNLGGRGETQYFGPGTRLLVL.

As regards this clonotype: The CDR3 does not end in the conserved phenylalanine or tryptophan, so this is likely a read error. The genes are TRBV7-7 and TRBJ2-2; perhaps TRBD1 as D (6 bases). Trimming removed 1 base from V and 2 bases from J, with 11 bases in between. CDR1 is SSHAT, CDR2 FNYEAQ, per germline (reference sequence). This CDR3 comprises 16 residues. The CDR3 DNA follows: TGTGCCAGCAGCTTAGAAGGCAGGGGTAACACCGGGGAGCTGTTTTCT. This gives the protein CASSLEGRGNTGELFS.

This chain uses TRBV6-1 with TRBJ1-1; the match to TRBD1 covers 8 bases. The CDR3 is 14 amino acids. After removal of 8 bases from V and 1 base from J, the junction contained 6 bases not matched to a gene. The germline V gene has CDR1 MNHNS and CDR2 SASEGT. Here the CDR3 DNA reads TGTGCCAGCCTTCCAGGGGGCTGGAACACTGAAGCTTTCTTT. It encodes CASLPGGWNTEAFF.

CDR3 bases: TGTGCCAGCAGTGGCGTCGGGGGGCTAGGAGAGACCCAGTACTTC. Its translation: CASSGVGGLGETQYF. The chain employs TRBV2 and TRBJ2-5, with D perhaps TRBD2 (7 bases). Germline values: CDR1 SNHLY, CDR2 FYNNEI. CDR3 length equals 15 residues. V was trimmed by 4 bases and J by 4 bases, leaving 16 bases between them.

The J gene is TRBJ2-7, the V gene TRBV18; TRBD1 aligns across 7 bases. The CDR3 has 15 residues. The V segment lost 6 bases and the J segment 3 bases; nucleotides outside the gene matches: 11. Germline V gene sequence: CDR1 KGHSH, CDR2 LQKENI. In DNA, the CDR3 is TGTGCCAGCTCTCCCATGACAGGGCCGGACTACGAGCAGTACTTC. The encoded protein is CASSPMTGPDYEQYF.

This clonotype has more than one count but fewer than ten. This chain joins TRBV20-1 and TRBJ2-1; D is ambiguous. V was shortened by 6 bases and J by 7 bases, with 4 bases between the two germline ends. Looked up from germline, CDR1 is DFQATT and CDR2 is SNEGSKA (reference sequence). This CDR3 is 9 amino acids long. The CDR3 region is CSAGNEQFF. The CDR3 DNA is TGCAGTGCAGGGAATGAGCAGTTCTTC.

A few counts support this clonotype. V and J are TRBV10-2 and TRBJ1-1; weak D call: TRBD1 (5 bases). Germline lookup yields CDR1 WSHSY and CDR2 SAAADI. This CDR3 has 13 amino acids. V was trimmed by 7 bases and J by 6 bases, leaving 15 bases between them. CDR3 nucleotide sequence: TGCGCCAGCACCCTTCAGGGTTCCCCTGAAGCTTTCTTT. It specifies CASTLQGSPEAFF.

This clonotype was seen more than once but under ten times. The chain employs TRBV15 and TRBJ1-5; 7 nucleotides align to TRBD1. V was pared by 2 bases and J by 3 bases, with 4 bases of the junction left unmatched. This CDR3 is 15 amino acids long. Per the germline V gene, CDR1 is LNHNV and CDR2 is YYDKDF (reference sequence). The CDR3 loop is CATSRSGGTNQPQHF. For the CDR3, the DNA is TGTGCCACCAGCAGATCAGGGGGGACCAATCAGCCCCAGCATTTT.

This clonotype was seen a handful of times. This sequence joins TRBV6-5 and TRBJ1-2; TRBD1 aligns across 8 bases. Trimming removed 0 bases from V and 6 bases from J; junction bases left unmatched: 15. Germline CDR1 MNHEY, CDR2 SVGAGI. The CDR3 consists of 18 residues. The CDR3 coding sequence is TGTGCCAGCAGTTACTCCCTCGGACAGGGTCAAACGATTGATGGCTACACCTTC. Translated, it gives CASSYSLGQGQTIDGYTF.

This chain joins TRBV24-1 and TRBJ2-6; the D call may be TRBD1 or TRBD2 (5 bases each). Germline CDR1 reads KGHDR; CDR2 reads SFDVKD. CDR3 length: 17 residues. V dropped 9 bases and J dropped 4 bases, with 21 bases sitting between them. CDR3 nucleotides: TGTGCCACCGGTGGTTCCAAGGGGACCTCCGGGGCCAACGTCCTGACTTTC. Its translation is CATGGSKGTSGANVLTF.

This clonotype was counted many times. This chain links TRBV12-3 or TRBV12-4 with TRBJ1-6; D is unresolved. The CDR3 is 15 amino acids. The V end was cut by 6 bases, the J end by 7 bases, with 16 bases between. This CDR3 reads CASSPQEGGNSPLHF. DNA of the CDR3: TGTGCCAGCAGCCCCCAGGAGGGAGGCAATTCACCCCTCCACTTT.

V and J are TRBV6-2 or TRBV6-3 and TRBJ2-3; TRBD2 agrees at 9 bases. Germline V gene lookup returns CDR1 MNHEY and CDR2 SVGEGT. This CDR3 contains 16 residues. The ends lost 7 bases at V and 1 base at J; junction bases unmatched: 9. CDR3 in amino acids: CASTGVSSGGTDTQYF. CDR3 nucleotides: TGTGCCAGCACCGGAGTCTCTAGCGGGGGCACAGATACGCAGTATTTT.

The chain joins TRBV20-1 to TRBJ2-1, with D tentatively TRBD1 or TRBD2 (5 bases each). Germline lookup yields CDR1 DFQATT and CDR2 SNEGSKA (reference sequence). The CDR3 is 13 residues long. The V end lost 5 bases, the J end lost 8 bases, and 16 bases lay between the germline ends. The CDR3 DNA reads TGCAGTGCTCAGGGCGGGCCAAACGATGAGCAGTTCTTC. It encodes CSAQGGPNDEQFF.

This clonotype was detected a few times. The chain is built from TRBV27 and TRBJ2-3; 10 nucleotides align to TRBD1. The CDR3 extends over 16 amino acids. With V trimmed by 4 bases and J by 4 bases, 8 bases remained unmatched. Germline V lookup: CDR1 MNHEY, CDR2 SMNVEV (reference sequence). This CDR3 is CASSCFGDRGPDTQYF. The CDR3 nucleotides read TGTGCCAGCAGTTGTTTCGGGGACAGGGGCCCAGATACGCAGTATTTT.

This clonotype was counted at least ten times. The J gene is TRBJ2-5, the V gene TRBV7-2; D gene ambiguous. Germline lookup yields CDR1 SGHTA and CDR2 FQGNSA. The V end was cut by 2 bases, the J end by 11 bases, with 12 bases between. The CDR3 sequence is 12 residues long. The CDR3 coding sequence is TGTGCCAGCAGCTTAAGCTCTCGGGCGCAGTACTTC. Its protein is CASSLSSRAQYF.

This clonotype was observed a handful of times. The chain couples TRBV15 to TRBJ2-1, with 12 nucleotides matching TRBD2. This CDR3 has 15 residues. The germline V gene encodes CDR1 LNHNV and CDR2 YYDKDF (reference sequence). With 9 bases clipped from V and 7 bases from J, the junction kept 10 bases outside the gene matches. Here the CDR3 DNA reads TGTGCCACAGGCGTCCTAGCGGGGGGGGGTAATGAGCAGTTCTTC. This gives the protein CATGVLAGGGNEQFF.

The chain has TRBV30 and TRBJ1-1, with a tentative D call TRBD1 (6 bases). This CDR3 is 12 amino acids long. V was pared by 6 bases and J by 5 bases, with 13 bases between. Germline lookup yields CDR1 GTSNPN and CDR2 SVGIG (reference sequence). The CDR3 bases are TGTGCCTGTAAAGGGGGGGGGACTGAAGCTTTCTTT. Its translation is CACKGGGTEAFF.

Regarding this clonotype: An end of the junction does not agree with germline; a read error may underlie this. The rearrangement joins TRBV10-3 to TRBJ2-1; 10 positions match TRBD1. The CDR3 runs to 15 residues. Germline V gene sequence: CDR1 ENHRY, CDR2 SYGVKD. CDR3 loop: CAISEGQGDYNVQFF. CDR3 coding DNA: TGTGCCATCAGTGAGGGACAGGGGGACTACAATGTGCAGTTCTTC.

The chain carries TRBV5-4 and TRBJ2-7; D gene unclear. The CDR3 contains 16 residues. The V end was cut by 4 bases, the J end by 2 bases, with 19 bases between. Germline loops: CDR1 SGHNT, CDR2 YYREEE (reference sequence). The CDR3 nucleotides are TGTGCCAGCAGCCCCTCTCGCACGAGCTCCACCTACGAGCAGTACTTC. Translation: CASSPSRTSSTYEQYF.

This rearrangement joins TRBV5-1 to TRBJ1-1, with TRBD1 matching 8 bases. The V and J ends lost 1 base and 0 bases, in that order; junction bases with no gene match: 5. The germline V gene has CDR1 SGHRS and CDR2 YFSETQ. The CDR3 sequence is 16 residues long. In nucleotides, the CDR3 is TGCGCCAGCAGCTTGACAGGGGGGCACTTGAACACTGAAGCTTTCTTT. Amino acid sequence: CASSLTGGHLNTEAFF. Using reference TRBV5-1 and TRBJ1-1 for the parts outside the CDR3, the full variable domain is KAGVTQTPRYLIKTRGQQVTLSCSPISGHRSVSWYQQTPGQGLQFLFEYFSETQRNKGNFPGRFSGRQFSNSRSEMNVSTLELGDSALYLCASSLTGGHLNTEAFFGQGTRLTVV.

Only a few counts were recorded for this clonotype. The chain joins TRBV6-1 to TRBJ2-3; 15 nucleotides line up with TRBD2. The germline CDR1 and CDR2 sequences are MNHNS and SASEGT. After removal of 6 bases from V and 9 bases from J, the junction contained 13 bases not matched to a gene. The CDR3 sequence is 17 residues long. Here the CDR3 reads CASRDLRGLAGGETQYF. The CDR3 DNA is TGTGCCAGCAGAGACCTTAGGGGACTAGCGGGGGGCGAGACGCAGTATTTT.